These 16 T cell receptor beta chains were sequenced from one sample in a study of blood T cell repertoires in COVID-19. Some clones are missing from TCRdb's copy, which holds only in-frame ones; the method was immunoSEQ multiplex PCR. The data show hundreds of thousands of clones, with about 86% seen just once and 10% held by the top ten. The sequenced sample consisted of PBMCs or T cells enriched from blood (not recorded which). These receptors came from a woman in her forties or fifties who had recovered from COVID-19.

V usage is TRBV9 and J usage is TRBJ2-4, with a possible D match to TRBD1 (6 bases). The CDR3 loop spans 16 amino acids. The V end was cut by 0 bases, the J end by 6 bases, with 16 bases between. The germline CDR1 and CDR2 sequences are SGDLS and YYNGEE. The CDR3 region has the DNA TGTGCCAGCAGCGTAGGGGGGCTTCCCCTGATAAACATTCAGTACTTC. Its translation is CASSVGGLPLINIQYF.

The CDR3 bases are TGTGCCAGCACCCTTACAGGGGTCTCCTACGAGCAGTACTTC. This encodes CASTLTGVSYEQYF. The chain is built from TRBV11-2 and TRBJ2-7; 7 bases are shared with TRBD1. Trimming removed 7 bases from V and 0 bases from J; junction bases left unmatched: 6. Germline assignment: CDR1 SGHAT and CDR2 FQNNGV. CDR3 size: 14 residues.

The table lists this clone with a count of one. The CDR3 region has the DNA TGTGCCAGCAGTTCAGACAGAGCCCCGGGAGGATCACCCCTCCACTTT. It specifies CASSSDRAPGGSPLHF. The chain has TRBV6-2 or TRBV6-3 and TRBJ1-6; possible D gene TRBD1, 5 bases. Germline V gene lookup returns CDR1 MNHEY and CDR2 SVGEGT. CDR3 length: 16 amino acids. Trimming pared 4 bases from V and 10 bases from J, leaving 20 bases between.

The chain carries TRBV12-3 or TRBV12-4 and TRBJ1-2; D gene unclear. CDR3 length: 13 amino acids. V lost 3 bases, J lost 5 bases, and 10 bases lay in between. Here the CDR3 reads CASSLVDSYGYTF. For the CDR3, the DNA is TGTGCCAGCAGTTTGGTAGATTCTTATGGCTACACCTTC.

The chain carries TRBV18 and TRBJ1-1, with D unresolved. The length of the CDR3 is 13 residues. Germline V lookup: CDR1 KGHSH, CDR2 LQKENI. With 0 bases removed from V and 3 bases from J, the gap between germline ends came to 5 bases. CDR3 bases: TGTGCCAGCTCACCACCAGCGTACACTGAAGCTTTCTTT. Its translation: CASSPPAYTEAFF.

V is TRBV6-1 and J is TRBJ2-5, with D possibly TRBD2 on 6 matching bases. V was trimmed by 2 bases and J by 13 bases, leaving 17 bases between them. Germline assignment: CDR1 MNHNS and CDR2 SASEGT. This CDR3 comprises 13 residues. CDR3 region: CASSESSGLSLYF. DNA of the CDR3: TGTGCCAGCAGTGAATCGAGCGGGCTTTCCCTGTACTTC.

The chain employs TRBV28 and TRBJ1-5; perhaps TRBD1 as D (6 bases). Germline loops: CDR1 MDHEN, CDR2 SYDVKM. The CDR3 sequence is 15 residues long. The V and J ends lost 4 bases and 1 base respectively, with 11 bases between them. CDR3 sequence (DNA): TGTGCCAGCAGTTCTGGACAGACAAGCAATCAGCCCCAGCATTTT. It specifies CASSSGQTSNQPQHF.

The V call is TRBV5-1, the J call TRBJ1-4; D is unresolved. V dropped 5 bases and J dropped 8 bases, with 10 bases sitting between them. The CDR3 is 12 residues long. Germline CDR1 SGHRS, CDR2 YFSETQ. This chain's CDR3 is CASSHGSEKLFF. The CDR3 DNA is TGCGCCAGCAGTCATGGGAGCGAAAAACTGTTTTTT.

The CDR3 DNA is TGTGCCAGCAGTTTCATGAACACTGAAGCTTTCTTT. It is translated as CASSFMNTEAFF. This chain uses TRBV2 with TRBJ1-1; the D is unclear. The CDR3 is made up of 12 amino acids. The V gene's germline CDR1 is SNHLY and CDR2 FYNNEI. Deletions cut 5 bases from V and 0 bases from J, with 4 bases between.

The chain is built from TRBV24-1 and TRBJ2-1; 9 bases match TRBD1. V shed 4 bases and J 6 bases; nucleotides not matched to a gene: 6. This CDR3 is 15 amino acids long. Germline CDR1 and CDR2: KGHDR and SFDVKD. The CDR3 region has the DNA TGTGCCACCAGTGAGGCCGGGACAGGGATCAATGAGCAGTTCTTC. Residues: CATSEAGTGINEQFF.

This clone was counted once. The V call is TRBV6-2 or TRBV6-3, the J call TRBJ2-7; D remains unclear. CDR3 length: 15 residues. Deletions cut 2 bases from V and 0 bases from J, with 11 bases between. The germline V gene encodes CDR1 MNHEY and CDR2 SVGEGT. The CDR3 here is CASSYEQESSYEQYF. As DNA, the CDR3 is TGTGCCAGCAGTTACGAACAAGAAAGCTCCTACGAGCAGTACTTC.

The chain couples TRBV5-1 to TRBJ2-6; perhaps TRBD2 as D (6 bases). Per the germline V gene, CDR1 is SGHRS and CDR2 is YFSETQ. The CDR3 length is 19 residues. The germline V and J ends were trimmed by 5 bases and 1 base, with 22 bases remaining between them. The CDR3 DNA reads TGCGCCAGCAGTCAGAAAGGTGGTGGAGGGAATTCTGGGGCCAACGTCCTGACTTTC. Translated, it gives CASSQKGGGGNSGANVLTF.

The rearrangement joins TRBV28 to TRBJ2-7, with unresolved D. The CDR3 consists of 11 residues. Germline V lookup: CDR1 MDHEN, CDR2 SYDVKM. The V and J ends lost 4 bases and 6 bases respectively, with 7 bases between them. The CDR3 sequence: CASSSPVEQYF. The CDR3 DNA reads as TGTGCCAGCAGTTCCCCCGTCGAGCAGTACTTC.

The chain carries TRBV7-9 and TRBJ1-3; D not certain. V dropped 2 bases and J dropped 5 bases, with 16 bases sitting between them. Looked up from germline, CDR1 is SEHNR and CDR2 is FQNEAQ (reference sequence). The CDR3 extends over 16 amino acids. CDR3 sequence (DNA): TGTGCCAGCAGCTTATCACAGATAGAGATGAGAAACACCATATATTTT. It yields the protein CASSLSQIEMRNTIYF.

J is TRBJ2-1 and V is TRBV14, with 10 positions matching TRBD2. CDR1 SGHDN and CDR2 FVKESK come from the germline V gene. After removal of 3 bases from V and 2 bases from J, the junction contained 4 bases not matched to a gene. The CDR3 totals 16 residues. The CDR3 DNA reads as TGTGCCAGCAGCCATTCCAGCGGGGGGGCCTACAATGAGCAGTTCTTC. Its translation is CASSHSSGGAYNEQFF. The variable domain in full, completed from reference TRBV14 and TRBJ2-1, reads EAGVTQFPSHSVIEKGQTVTLRCDPISGHDNLYWYRRVMGKEIKFLLHFVKESKQDESGMPNNRFLAERTGGTYSTLKVQPAELEDSGVYFCASSHSSGGAYNEQFFGPGTRLTVL.

The gene calls are TRBV25-1 and TRBJ1-2; D unclear. Germline loops: CDR1 MGHDK, CDR2 SYGVNS. This CDR3 spans 17 amino acids. Trimming cost V 3 bases and J 6 bases, with 23 bases left between them. The CDR3: CASSDRHLRVDKNGYTF. The CDR3 region has the DNA TGTGCCAGCAGTGATCGCCACCTACGGGTCGATAAGAATGGCTACACCTTC.